Each of the 25 T cell receptor beta chains below was sequenced from the same sample in a study of cytomegalovirus exposure and HLA in healthy donors. Generated by immunoSEQ multiplex PCR, the TCRdb table keeps only in-frame clones and is missing some. The table lists roughly 260,000 clones, 90% of them singletons. Source material: PBMCs. The receptors shown here come from a woman in her late teens or twenties in good health and CMV-seronegative.

This clone appeared a single time. The V and J genes are TRBV5-1 and TRBJ1-3; tentative D call: TRBD1 (6 bases). Germline V lookup: CDR1 SGHRS, CDR2 YFSETQ. Trimming removed 4 bases at V and 0 bases at J, with 11 bases between. The CDR3 loop spans 15 amino acids. In DNA form, the CDR3 reads TGCGCCAGCAGCCAGACAGGCACCTCTGGAAACACCATATATTTT. Its protein is CASSQTGTSGNTIYF.

The gene calls are TRBV2 and TRBJ2-5; TRBD1 agrees at 10 bases. V dropped 1 base and J dropped 3; count of bases not matched to a gene: 5. CDR3 length: 16 amino acids. Looked up from germline, CDR1 is SNHLY and CDR2 is FYNNEI. The CDR3: CASSEVQGTGEETQYF. CDR3 nucleotides: TGTGCCAGCAGTGAAGTGCAAGGGACAGGGGAAGAGACCCAGTACTTC.

The rearrangement links TRBV10-3 to TRBJ2-7; 8 bases agree with TRBD1. Germline trimming cut 7 bases from V and 1 base from J; bases unmatched to any gene: 6. Germline V gene lookup returns CDR1 ENHRY and CDR2 SYGVKD. CDR3 length: 14 amino acids. CDR3 nucleotides: TGTGCCATCAAGGCAGGGGGCGAGTCCTACGAGCAGTACGTC. Translation: CAIKAGGESYEQYV.

The V call is TRBV19, the J call TRBJ2-3; D is undetermined. The V gene's germline CDR1 is LNHDA and CDR2 SQIVND (reference sequence). V dropped 4 bases and J dropped 4 bases, with 9 bases sitting between them. The CDR3 consists of 13 residues. CDR3 DNA sequence: TGTGCCAGTAGTACCATAGAGGCAGATACGCAGTATTTT. Its translation is CASSTIEADTQYF.

The chain joins TRBV28 to TRBJ2-5, with D perhaps matching TRBD2 (5 bases). Trimming took 3 bases from V and 10 from J, leaving 21 bases between them. CDR3 length: 15 amino acids. CDR1 is MDHEN and CDR2 is SYDVKM in the germline V gene. CDR3 loop: CASSFLAGVQERQYF. CDR3 sequence (DNA): TGTGCCAGCAGTTTTCTGGCCGGGGTCCAGGAGCGCCAGTACTTC.

The chain joins TRBV30 to TRBJ1-1; 7 nucleotides line up with TRBD1. The CDR3 extends over 12 amino acids. Trimming removed 5 bases from V and 3 bases from J; junction bases left unmatched: 3. From germline, CDR1 is GTSNPN and CDR2 SVGIG (reference sequence). The CDR3 coding sequence is TGTGCCTGGGGGGACAGCGACACTGAAGCTTTCTTT. This gives the protein CAWGDSDTEAFF. The full variable domain, with the rest looked up from reference TRBV30 and TRBJ1-1, is SQTIHQWPATLVQPVGSPLSLECTVEGTSNPNLYWYRQAAGRGLQLLFYSVGIGQISSEVPQNLSASRPQDRQFILSSKKLLLSDSGFYLCAWGDSDTEAFFGQGTRLTVV.

The chain's CDR3 is CASRNRGDTIYF. Here the CDR3 DNA reads TGCGCCAGCAGGAACAGGGGGGACACCATATATTTT. V gene TRBV5-1 combines with J gene TRBJ1-3, with TRBD1 matching over 8 bases. The CDR3 runs to 12 residues. Looked up from germline, CDR1 is SGHRS and CDR2 is YFSETQ. V gave up 5 bases and J gave up 8 bases; unmatched junction bases: 3.

This clone was counted only a few times. The J gene is TRBJ1-6, the V gene TRBV4-1; D ambiguous. This CDR3 is built from 15 residues. V was cut by 4 bases and J by 8 bases, with 15 bases left in between. The germline V gene encodes CDR1 MGHRA and CDR2 YSYEKL. The CDR3 region is CASSLPSGNDSPLHF. The CDR3 bases are TGCGCCAGCAGCCTCCCGAGTGGTAATGATTCACCCCTCCACTTT.

This clone was seen once. The V gene is TRBV9, the J gene TRBJ2-2, with TRBD1 matching 9 bases. J gave up 4 bases and V 3 bases, and 7 bases lay outside the gene matches. CDR3 size: 16 residues. Germline CDR1 is SGDLS and CDR2 is YYNGEE. The DNA for the CDR3 is TGTGCCAGCAGCGGATCACAGGGGGCCGGCACCGGGGAGCTGTTTTTT. Protein: CASSGSQGAGTGELFF.

This rearrangement joins TRBV6-1 to TRBJ2-2; 9 positions agree with TRBD1. Trimming at V came to 2 bases and at J to 6 bases, leaving 16 bases not matched to a gene. CDR1 is MNHNS, CDR2 SASEGT, per germline. This CDR3 comprises 19 residues. In nucleotides, the CDR3 is TGTGCCAGCAGTGAAAGAAGAGGGCCGGGACAGGGATTCTCCGGGGAGCTGTTTTTT. Residues: CASSERRGPGQGFSGELFF.

V usage is TRBV19 and J usage is TRBJ1-5; 8 positions match TRBD1. V lost 7 bases and J lost 2; bases outside the gene matches: 7. Germline V gene sequence: CDR1 LNHDA, CDR2 SQIVND (reference sequence). The length of the CDR3 is 15 residues. CDR3 residues: CASNLGTGGNQPQHF. The CDR3 DNA sequence: TGTGCCAGTAACCTGGGGACAGGTGGCAATCAGCCCCAGCATTTT.

This chain connects TRBV11-2 to TRBJ2-4, with 9 bases lining up with TRBD2. The CDR3 consists of 15 residues. V lost 2 bases to trimming and J lost 5 bases; unmatched junction nucleotides: 4. Germline CDR1 reads SGHAT; CDR2 reads FQNNGV. CDR3 coding DNA: TGTGCCAGCAGCTTATGGGTAGCGGGGGAAAACATTCAGTACTTC. This translates into CASSLWVAGENIQYF.

This clone was seen just once. This chain joins TRBV6-6 and TRBJ2-1; 9 bases are a match to TRBD1. This CDR3 is 16 amino acids long. V gave up 4 bases and J gave up 2 bases; unmatched junction bases: 6. CDR1 is MNHNY and CDR2 is SVGAGI in the germline V gene (reference sequence). CDR3: CASSLAGQGPYNEQFF. CDR3 bases: TGTGCCAGCAGTTTGGCGGGACAGGGTCCCTACAATGAGCAGTTCTTC.

This chain uses TRBV19 with TRBJ1-1, with D perhaps TRBD1 (5 bases). In germline, CDR1 is LNHDA, CDR2 SQIVND (reference sequence). Trimming left V 9 bases short and J 2 bases short, with 13 bases between. The length of the CDR3 is 13 residues. DNA for the CDR3: TGTGCCAGCTCCAGGGCGGTAAACACTGAAGCTTTCTTT. As protein: CASSRAVNTEAFF.

This clone appeared once. The chain is built from TRBV28 and TRBJ2-3, with 7 bases matching TRBD2. Germline V gives CDR1 MDHEN, CDR2 SYDVKM. V was pared by 5 bases and J by 6 bases, with 11 bases of the junction left unmatched. The CDR3 contains 15 residues. The CDR3 sequence: CASSPHSGTVDTQYF. The CDR3 bases are TGTGCCAGCAGTCCCCACAGCGGGACGGTGGATACGCAGTATTTT.

The chain recombines TRBV13 with TRBJ2-5, with 13 positions matching TRBD2. This CDR3 has 21 amino acids. Unmatched junction bases numbered 22, after V lost 5 bases and J lost 4 bases. Germline lookup yields CDR1 PRHDT and CDR2 FYEKMQ (reference sequence). CDR3 loop: CASSLKGLAGELIGIGETQYF. The CDR3 DNA sequence: TGTGCCAGCAGCCTCAAAGGACTAGCGGGGGAATTAATCGGGATTGGAGAGACCCAGTACTTC.

The chain employs TRBV10-3 and TRBJ2-1; a possible D gene is TRBD2 (5 bases). The V gene lost 4 bases and the J gene lost 0 bases, with 13 bases spanning the gap. Per germline, CDR1 ENHRY and CDR2 SYGVKD. This CDR3 has 16 residues. CDR3 DNA sequence: TGTGCCATCAGTGCCGACTACTCCGGCTCCTACAATGAGCAGTTCTTC. As protein: CAISADYSGSYNEQFF.

This rearrangement joins TRBV5-1 to TRBJ2-3; 12 bases align to TRBD2. The CDR3 has 17 amino acids. The V gene's germline CDR1 is SGHRS and CDR2 YFSETQ. V lost 4 bases to trimming and J lost 4 bases; unmatched junction nucleotides: 10. The CDR3 sequence is CASSTTPLAGGPDTQYF. The DNA of the CDR3 is TGCGCCAGCAGCACCACCCCTCTAGCGGGGGGGCCAGATACGCAGTATTTT.

V is TRBV18 and J is TRBJ2-3, with TRBD2 matching over 8 bases. J was trimmed by 2 bases and V by 3 bases; bases with no gene match: 10. Germline CDR1 is KGHSH and CDR2 is LQKENI. CDR3 length: 17 amino acids. The CDR3 DNA reads as TGTGCCAGCTCACCGCAGAGAGCGGGGGCCCTCACAGATACGCAGTATTTT. Protein: CASSPQRAGALTDTQYF. Supplemented by reference TRBV18 and TRBJ2-3, the full variable domain reads NAGVMQNPRHLVRRRGQEARLRCSPMKGHSHVYWYRQLPEEGLKFMVYLQKENIIDESGMPKERFSAEFPKEGPSILRIQQVVRGDSAAYFCASSPQRAGALTDTQYFGPGTRLTVL.

This chain joins TRBV10-3 and TRBJ2-5; a possible D gene is TRBD1 (5 bases). The CDR3 spans 13 residues. Germline values: CDR1 ENHRY, CDR2 SYGVKD. Deletions cut 4 bases from V and 1 base from J, with 7 bases between. The CDR3 DNA reads as TGTGCCATCAGTGGACAGAGCCAAGAGACCCAGTACTTC. This encodes CAISGQSQETQYF.

This clone appeared a single time. The V and J genes are TRBV27 and TRBJ2-2, with 9 bases that match TRBD2. The ends lost 5 bases at V and 4 bases at J; junction bases unmatched: 14. There are 18 residues in the CDR3. Germline V gene lookup returns CDR1 MNHEY and CDR2 SMNVEV (reference sequence). This CDR3 reads CASSTSRLAGRITGELFF. The CDR3 DNA sequence: TGTGCCAGCAGTACCTCCAGGCTAGCGGGGAGGATCACCGGGGAGCTGTTTTTT.

CDR3 bases: TGTGCCAGCAGCTTCAAGGGGCGTCTTACGGACACTGAAGCTTTCTTT. Translation: CASSFKGRLTDTEAFF. The chain employs TRBV5-4 and TRBJ1-1; D is possibly TRBD1 (5 bases). Germline CDR1 is SGHNT and CDR2 is YYREEE (reference sequence). Trimming removed 2 bases from V and 3 bases from J, with 17 bases in between. The length of the CDR3 is 16 residues.

As regards this clone: This sample includes further DNA sequences coding for the same CDR3. V usage is TRBV28 and J usage is TRBJ1-2; D is unresolved. V shed 3 bases and J shed 4 bases, with 9 bases lying between them. Germline CDR1 reads MDHEN; CDR2 reads SYDVKM. The CDR3 loop spans 13 amino acids. The DNA of the CDR3 is TGTGCCAGCAGTTTTCGGGGTGGCTATGGCTACACCTTC. It yields the protein CASSFRGGYGYTF.

As to this clone: Other DNA sequences in this sample translate to the same CDR3. V usage is TRBV5-1 and J usage is TRBJ2-3, with unresolved D. The CDR3 is 14 amino acids. Deletions cut 0 bases from V and 2 bases from J, with 7 bases between. Looked up from germline, CDR1 is SGHRS and CDR2 is YFSETQ. The CDR3 nucleotides are TGCGCCAGCAGCTTGGGACTGTCCACAGATACGCAGTATTTT. Its protein is CASSLGLSTDTQYF.

The chain couples TRBV5-4 to TRBJ2-5; 7 nucleotides match TRBD1. Looked up from germline, CDR1 is SGHNT and CDR2 is YYREEE (reference sequence). This CDR3 region has 15 residues. Germline trimming cut 4 bases from V and 2 bases from J; bases unmatched to any gene: 8. The CDR3 coding sequence is TGTGCCAGCAGCCCGGGACAGAGATTTCAAGAGACCCAGTACTTC. This sequence encodes CASSPGQRFQETQYF.